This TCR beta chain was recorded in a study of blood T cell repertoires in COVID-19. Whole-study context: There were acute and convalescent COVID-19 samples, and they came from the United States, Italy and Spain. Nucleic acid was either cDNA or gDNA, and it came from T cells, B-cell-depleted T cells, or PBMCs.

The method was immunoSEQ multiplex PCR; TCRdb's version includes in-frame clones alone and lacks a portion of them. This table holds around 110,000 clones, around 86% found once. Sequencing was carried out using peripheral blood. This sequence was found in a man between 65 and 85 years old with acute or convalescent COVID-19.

In DNA, the CDR3 is TGTGCCAGCAGTTTAGGGACAGGGGGCGAAGCTTTCTTT. Protein product: CASSLGTGGEAFF. J is TRBJ1-1 and V is TRBV28; TRBD1 matches at 12 bases. This CDR3 is 13 amino acids long. Germline values: CDR1 MDHEN, CDR2 SYDVKM. With V trimmed by 2 bases and J by 8 bases, 0 bases remained unmatched.